This TCR beta chain was identified in a study of T-cell memory formation after mild COVID-19. Worth noting for this clonotype: No antigen is known for it.

The CDR3 spans 18 residues. Trimming at V came to 7 bases and at J to 0 bases, leaving 8 bases not matched to a gene. Germline CDR1 and CDR2: SNHLY and FYNNEI. Overall study results and limits: Some responding clones appeared in pre-infection memory, suggesting cross-reactive memory joined.

TCRdb re-called the 5' RACE reads with MiXCR, one entry per CDR3 protein. This table holds fewer than 600,000 distinct CDR3 sequences, roughly 22% found once. The chain recombines TRBV2 with TRBJ2-1, with 14 bases fitting TRBD2. Sequencing was done on a sample of PBMCs or a T cell subset sorted from them (not recorded which). This TCR was recovered from an adult woman who had mild COVID-19 (a few samples of this study predate the infection). Cell type and time point are not known. The CDR3 loop reads CASKRTSGGSYSYNEQFF. The CDR3 region has the DNA TGTGCCAGCAAGCGGACTAGCGGGGGGTCCTACTCCTACAATGAGCAGTTCTTC.